Below, 27 T cell receptor beta chains from the same sample are listed, as sequenced in a study of blood T cells in healthy people across ages. Through a sample-barcoded 5' primer and a J-beta primer mix, a second PCR was run for about 6 to 11 cycles. TCRdb called the 5' RACE reads again in MiXCR, with one record for every CDR3 protein. The sample lists about 1.8 million distinct CDR3 sequences, around half seen once, with 2.1% in the top ten. Sequences were obtained from blood. The receptors derive from a woman between 40 and 50 years old in good health.

V and J are TRBV4-2 and TRBJ1-2, with 9 bases lining up with TRBD1. The CDR3 loop spans 15 amino acids. Germline V lookup: CDR1 LGHNA, CDR2 YNFKEQ. V was pared by 0 bases and J by 2 bases, with 1 base of the junction left unmatched. The chain's CDR3 is CASSQDDRGNYGYTF. The CDR3 nucleotides are TGTGCCAGCAGCCAAGATGACAGGGGGAACTATGGCTACACCTTC.

As for this clonotype: This may stem from a read error, because a much larger clone lies one nucleotide away. This chain joins TRBV7-2 and TRBJ2-1; TRBD1 agrees at 9 bases. Per germline, CDR1 SGHTA and CDR2 FQGNSA. The CDR3 has 16 amino acids. The J segment lost 4 bases and the V segment lost 5 bases, leaving 9 bases of the junction unmatched. The DNA of the CDR3 is TGTGCCAGCAGCATAGTCGGGACAGGGTCTTACAATGAGCAGTTCTTC. Protein sequence: CASSIVGTGSYNEQFF.

The rearrangement joins TRBV20-1 to TRBJ2-7; 10 bases are a match to TRBD1. The length of the CDR3 is 15 residues. In germline, CDR1 is DFQATT, CDR2 SNEGSKA (reference sequence). V was pared by 6 bases and J by 5 bases, with 13 bases of the junction left unmatched. The CDR3: CSAPGRQGASNEQYF. The CDR3 DNA sequence: TGCAGTGCCCCGGGGAGACAGGGGGCTTCCAACGAGCAGTACTTC.

The J gene is TRBJ1-5, the V gene TRBV28, with 7 bases matching TRBD1. Looked up from germline, CDR1 is MDHEN and CDR2 is SYDVKM. J gave up 2 bases and V 6 bases, and 7 bases lay outside the gene matches. The CDR3 is 15 residues long. The CDR3, as DNA: TGTGCCAGCAGCCCCGCGACAGGGCGCAATCAGCCCCAGCATTTT. It encodes CASSPATGRNQPQHF.

The chain couples TRBV4-2 to TRBJ2-7; D is perhaps TRBD1 or TRBD2 (5 bases each). Germline V lookup: CDR1 LGHNA, CDR2 YNFKEQ. The ends were cut back, 5 bases at V and 0 bases at J, with 17 bases in the middle. The CDR3 is 16 residues long. The CDR3 here is CASSNPRVEGSYEQYF. The CDR3 region has the DNA TGTGCCAGCAGCAACCCCAGGGTAGAGGGCTCCTACGAGCAGTACTTC.

This rearrangement joins TRBV20-1 to TRBJ2-7; the D is unclear. The germline CDR1 and CDR2 sequences are DFQATT and SNEGSKA (reference sequence). V was pared by 2 bases and J by 5 bases, with 4 bases between. The CDR3 consists of 10 residues. This chain's CDR3 is CSARFNEQYF. The CDR3 DNA is TGCAGTGCTAGATTTAACGAGCAGTACTTC.

This chain uses TRBV6-1 with TRBJ1-5; no firm D call. Trimming cost V 5 bases and J 5 bases, with 22 bases left between them. Germline V gene data show CDR1 as MNHNS and CDR2 as SASEGT. This CDR3 is 17 amino acids long. CDR3 bases: TGTGCCAGCAGTAAATACCGGGGTACAGAAATACATCAGCCCCAGCATTTT. It codes for CASSKYRGTEIHQPQHF.

This clonotype was picked up a small number of times. In nucleotides, the CDR3 is TGTGCCAGCAGGGGTTCGAAGTATACGCAGTATTTT. Its translation: CASRGSKYTQYF. The chain recombines TRBV6-5 with TRBJ2-3; D unresolved. Germline CDR1 and CDR2: MNHEY and SVGAGI. With 6 bases removed from V and 7 bases from J, the gap between germline ends came to 11 bases. The CDR3 length is 12 residues.

This clonotype was recorded only once. V gene TRBV20-1 combines with J gene TRBJ2-2; 7 nucleotides match TRBD1. The ends lost 6 bases at V and 7 bases at J; junction bases unmatched: 11. CDR1 DFQATT and CDR2 SNEGSKA come from the germline V gene (reference sequence). CDR3 length: 14 amino acids. The CDR3 loop is CSAEDRDGDGELFF. The CDR3 DNA reads TGCAGTGCCGAAGACAGGGACGGGGACGGGGAGCTGTTTTTT.

The chain uses TRBV2 and TRBJ2-3; the match to TRBD2 covers 7 bases. The CDR3 runs 15 residues. J gave up 2 bases and V 3 bases, and 5 bases lay outside the gene matches. The germline V gene has CDR1 SNHLY and CDR2 FYNNEI. This CDR3 is CASSEASGFTDTQYF. The CDR3 bases are TGTGCCAGCAGTGAGGCTAGCGGATTCACAGATACGCAGTATTTT.

This chain joins TRBV9 and TRBJ2-5, with D perhaps TRBD2 (5 bases). The end of the DNA is better explained by TRBJ2-7, so the J call may be wrong. This CDR3 spans 17 amino acids. CDR1 and CDR2 from the germline V gene are SGDLS and YYNGEE. CDR3 nucleotide sequence: TGTGCCAGCAGCGTAGGGGTCCTAGCAGAAGATGAGGACGAGCAGTACTTC. Its protein product is CASSVGVLAEDEDEQYF.

The chain carries TRBV20-1 and TRBJ1-1; D unclear. Germline V gene data show CDR1 as DFQATT and CDR2 as SNEGSKA (reference sequence). Deletions cut 5 bases from V and 1 base from J, with 14 bases between. The CDR3 runs to 14 residues. The DNA of the CDR3 is TGCAGTGCTCTAATGGAAAGCCGGAACACTGAAGCTTTCTTT. It specifies CSALMESRNTEAFF.

This chain uses TRBV27 with TRBJ2-7; 8 nucleotides line up with TRBD1. The DNA end lines up better with TRBJ2-5; the J call may be wrong. The germline gives CDR1 MNHEY, CDR2 SMNVEV (reference sequence). The CDR3 is 16 amino acids. The CDR3 reads CASSFSRGQEQETQYF. CDR3 sequence (DNA): TGTGCCAGCAGTTTTTCTCGGGGACAGGAGCAGGAGACCCAGTACTTC.

This clonotype has a handful of counts. This chain connects TRBV28 to TRBJ2-5; D ambiguous. The CDR3 totals 14 residues. V lost 5 bases and J lost 1, with 11 bases in between. CDR1 and CDR2 (germline): MDHEN, SYDVKM. As DNA, the CDR3 is TGTGCCAGCAGTCTCCCAGACCTCCAAGAGACCCAGTACTTC. Its translation: CASSLPDLQETQYF.

The genes are TRBV6-2 or TRBV6-3 and TRBJ2-6; D possibly corresponds to TRBD1 (6 bases). The CDR3 length is 18 residues. Trimming took 6 bases from V and 0 from J, leaving 18 bases between them. From germline, CDR1 is MNHEY and CDR2 SVGEGT. CDR3 in DNA: TGTGCCAGCAGGCCCGACAGGCTAGCCCCCTCTGGGGCCAACGTCCTGACTTTC. Protein product: CASRPDRLAPSGANVLTF.

J is TRBJ2-5 and V is TRBV28; possibly TRBD2 for D (6 bases). Germline-derived CDR1 and CDR2 are MDHEN and SYDVKM. This CDR3 contains 14 residues. The V end lost 6 bases, the J end lost 5 bases, and 16 bases lay between the germline ends. This chain's CDR3 is CASSQAGSRETQYF. CDR3 sequence (DNA): TGTGCCAGCAGCCAGGCGGGGTCTCGGGAGACCCAGTACTTC.

This clonotype was seen more than once but under ten times. V and J are TRBV12-3 or TRBV12-4 and TRBJ2-1; possibly TRBD1 for D (6 bases). Trimming removed 4 bases at V and 5 bases at J, with 12 bases between. This CDR3 region has 14 residues. In DNA, the CDR3 is TGTGCCAGCAGTTACAGGGAGATGAACAATGAGCAGTTCTTC. Its translation is CASSYREMNNEQFF.

The J gene is TRBJ2-7, the V gene TRBV20-1; 7 bases match TRBD2. CDR1 DFQATT and CDR2 SNEGSKA come from the germline V gene (reference sequence). CDR3 length: 14 residues. V gave up 0 bases and J gave up 7 bases; unmatched junction bases: 9. CDR3 nucleotide sequence: TGCAGTGCTAGAGACCAGCGAAGCGGGGTGGAGCAGTACTTC. Encoded protein: CSARDQRSGVEQYF.

J is TRBJ1-2 and V is TRBV12-3 or TRBV12-4; no clear D. The CDR3 runs to 14 residues. V lost 2 bases and J lost 3, with 10 bases in between. CDR3 DNA sequence: TGTGCCAGCAGTTTAAGGCCCAGCGACTATGGCTACACCTTC. Translated, it gives CASSLRPSDYGYTF.

V is TRBV7-2 and J is TRBJ2-7; the match to TRBD2 covers 7 bases. The V gene end was trimmed by 4 bases and the J gene end by 5 bases; junction bases not matched to a gene: 5. Per germline, CDR1 SGHTA and CDR2 FQGNSA. The length of the CDR3 is 13 residues. This chain's CDR3 is CASSSWTSNEQYF. The CDR3 coding sequence is TGTGCCAGCAGCTCGTGGACTAGTAACGAGCAGTACTTC.

The CDR3 reads CATQRGQLHGYGYTF. The CDR3, as DNA: TGTGCCACCCAAAGGGGACAGCTCCATGGGTATGGCTACACCTTC. The chain joins TRBV28 to TRBJ1-2; 7 bases are a match to TRBD1. V was pared by 10 bases and J by 5 bases, with 16 bases of the junction left unmatched. Germline values: CDR1 MDHEN, CDR2 SYDVKM. The CDR3 sequence is 15 residues long.

The CDR3 bases are TGCGCCAGCAGCCCGGGGACAGGGCTGAGAAACATTCAGTACTTC. Translation gives CASSPGTGLRNIQYF. The chain employs TRBV5-1 and TRBJ2-4, with 9 positions matching TRBD1. Germline V lookup: CDR1 SGHRS, CDR2 YFSETQ. The CDR3 totals 15 residues. Trimming took 4 bases from V and 6 from J; bases not matched to a gene: 8. Filled out from reference TRBV5-1 and TRBJ2-4, the complete variable domain reads KAGVTQTPRYLIKTRGQQVTLSCSPISGHRSVSWYQQTPGQGLQFLFEYFSETQRNKGNFPGRFSGRQFSNSRSEMNVSTLELGDSALYLCASSPGTGLRNIQYFGAGTRLSVL.

This clonotype was observed a few times. The chain carries TRBV6-5 and TRBJ2-1; 9 bases fit TRBD2. Unmatched junction bases numbered 1, after V lost 4 bases and J lost 6 bases. Per the germline V gene, CDR1 is MNHEY and CDR2 is SVGAGI. CDR3 length: 13 residues. CDR3 sequence reads: CASSWGLANEQFF. For the CDR3, the DNA is TGTGCCAGCAGTTGGGGACTAGCCAATGAGCAGTTCTTC.

In this sample, this clonotype turned up a few times. The chain is built from TRBV7-3 and TRBJ2-5; D may match TRBD1 or TRBD2 (5 bases each). V was cut by 6 bases and J by 2 bases, with 19 bases left in between. CDR1 is SGHTA and CDR2 is FQGTGA in the germline V gene. The CDR3 has 16 amino acids. The CDR3 is CASSQGPGRGQETQYF. CDR3 in DNA: TGTGCCAGCAGTCAGGGCCCGGGACGAGGACAAGAGACCCAGTACTTC.

CDR3 nucleotide sequence: TGCGCCAGCAGCCACGAACCGGGACCTAGGAATTCACCCCTCCACTTT. It codes for CASSHEPGPRNSPLHF. The chain links TRBV4-1 to TRBJ1-6, with a possible D match to TRBD1 (5 bases). Trimming left V 3 bases short and J 7 bases short, with 16 bases between. The CDR3 runs 16 residues. Germline CDR1 and CDR2: MGHRA and YSYEKL.

The V and J genes are TRBV6-5 and TRBJ1-2, with 8 bases that match TRBD1. The V gene end was trimmed by 10 bases and the J gene end by 7 bases; junction bases not matched to a gene: 20. The germline V gene has CDR1 MNHEY and CDR2 SVGAGI. The CDR3 has 16 residues. This chain's CDR3 is CANNRRGTGGFSGYTF. Here the CDR3 DNA reads TGTGCCAACAACCGCCGGGGGACAGGTGGTTTTAGTGGCTACACCTTC.

The chain is built from TRBV10-3 and TRBJ1-1, with 8 bases that match TRBD1. V was pared by 3 bases and J by 4 bases, with 7 bases of the junction left unmatched. Germline CDR1 ENHRY, CDR2 SYGVKD. This CDR3 is built from 15 residues. This CDR3 reads CAISEIQGASTEAFF. The CDR3 DNA sequence: TGTGCCATCAGTGAAATCCAGGGGGCGAGCACTGAAGCTTTCTTT.